This TCR beta chain stems from a study of blood T cell repertoires in COVID-19 (TCRdb year 2020). For the wider study: Samples from collaborators originated in the United States, Italy and Spain and spanned both the acute and convalescent phases of COVID-19. The material from the prospective study consisted of cDNA or gDNA derived from T cells, B-cell-depleted T cells, or PBMCs. Subjects who had been exposed to COVID-19, were actively infected with it, or had recovered from it provided the deeply sampled blood TCRbeta repertoires that made up the dataset. The repertoires were released in a freely available public database intended as a resource for research on the immune response to SARS-CoV-2. The samples were drawn from two sources: the first 160 participants of the ongoing ImmuneRACE study, and 1,200 or so subjects contributed by 6 global collaborators. A de-identified subject ID, COVID-19 status, age in years and sex were almost always included in the sample metadata. Where available, HLA class I and class II types were taken from metadata supplied by the sample provider and were not determined by assay-based typing.

TCRbeta CDR3 regions were amplified from genomic DNA by means of the immunoSEQ Assay, a bias-controlled multiplex PCR. Per the authors' processing: The number of nucleated cells in each sample was estimated from the amplification of reference gene primers within the assay. To quantify the absolute abundance of each unique TCRbeta CDR3 rearrangement, sequence reads were collapsed and filtered. For each sample, productive Simpson clonality was calculated by taking the square root of Simpson's diversity index across productive rearrangements. In its TCRdb copy, this immuneACCESS table keeps in-frame sequences only and misses some clones. Where compared with another copy, unresolved V genes explain less than half of these, and the others have no known cause. V and J calls and clone size come straight from that table; D and trimming were deduced from the DNA. Here the sample has about 60,000 clones; around 83% occur a single time. In total, the top ten clones hold roughly 6.8% of the sample.

Each collaborating institution followed its own protocols to collect whole blood in K2EDTA tubes. For TCRbeta analysis, collaborators shipped samples in one of three forms: frozen whole blood, isolated PBMCs, or DNA extracted from either of those sample types. Note on this clone: Which antigen it targets is not known. Per-nucleotide qualities are absent, and no much larger clonotype sits a single base away.

The research as a whole found: Clinical and demographic metadata were provided uncurated, with the amount varying by source and participant.

Trimming at the junction amounts to 5 bases on V and 7 bases on J, and the germline ends lie 12 bases apart. Measured from the cysteine to the phenylalanine, the CDR3 is 14 residues long. CDR3 DNA only is kept here, 42 bases in frame from base 1. The germline V gene provides CDR1 MNHEY and CDR2 SVGAGI. The TCR was taken from a human donor in a cohort sampled during active COVID-19. The specimen sequenced was peripheral blood. The chain is assembled from TRBV6-5 and TRBJ1-6; the D gene remains uncertain. The CDR3: CASSREAGNSPLHF. The bases are TGTGCCAGCAGTAGAGAGGCGGGGAATTCACCCCTCCACTTT.